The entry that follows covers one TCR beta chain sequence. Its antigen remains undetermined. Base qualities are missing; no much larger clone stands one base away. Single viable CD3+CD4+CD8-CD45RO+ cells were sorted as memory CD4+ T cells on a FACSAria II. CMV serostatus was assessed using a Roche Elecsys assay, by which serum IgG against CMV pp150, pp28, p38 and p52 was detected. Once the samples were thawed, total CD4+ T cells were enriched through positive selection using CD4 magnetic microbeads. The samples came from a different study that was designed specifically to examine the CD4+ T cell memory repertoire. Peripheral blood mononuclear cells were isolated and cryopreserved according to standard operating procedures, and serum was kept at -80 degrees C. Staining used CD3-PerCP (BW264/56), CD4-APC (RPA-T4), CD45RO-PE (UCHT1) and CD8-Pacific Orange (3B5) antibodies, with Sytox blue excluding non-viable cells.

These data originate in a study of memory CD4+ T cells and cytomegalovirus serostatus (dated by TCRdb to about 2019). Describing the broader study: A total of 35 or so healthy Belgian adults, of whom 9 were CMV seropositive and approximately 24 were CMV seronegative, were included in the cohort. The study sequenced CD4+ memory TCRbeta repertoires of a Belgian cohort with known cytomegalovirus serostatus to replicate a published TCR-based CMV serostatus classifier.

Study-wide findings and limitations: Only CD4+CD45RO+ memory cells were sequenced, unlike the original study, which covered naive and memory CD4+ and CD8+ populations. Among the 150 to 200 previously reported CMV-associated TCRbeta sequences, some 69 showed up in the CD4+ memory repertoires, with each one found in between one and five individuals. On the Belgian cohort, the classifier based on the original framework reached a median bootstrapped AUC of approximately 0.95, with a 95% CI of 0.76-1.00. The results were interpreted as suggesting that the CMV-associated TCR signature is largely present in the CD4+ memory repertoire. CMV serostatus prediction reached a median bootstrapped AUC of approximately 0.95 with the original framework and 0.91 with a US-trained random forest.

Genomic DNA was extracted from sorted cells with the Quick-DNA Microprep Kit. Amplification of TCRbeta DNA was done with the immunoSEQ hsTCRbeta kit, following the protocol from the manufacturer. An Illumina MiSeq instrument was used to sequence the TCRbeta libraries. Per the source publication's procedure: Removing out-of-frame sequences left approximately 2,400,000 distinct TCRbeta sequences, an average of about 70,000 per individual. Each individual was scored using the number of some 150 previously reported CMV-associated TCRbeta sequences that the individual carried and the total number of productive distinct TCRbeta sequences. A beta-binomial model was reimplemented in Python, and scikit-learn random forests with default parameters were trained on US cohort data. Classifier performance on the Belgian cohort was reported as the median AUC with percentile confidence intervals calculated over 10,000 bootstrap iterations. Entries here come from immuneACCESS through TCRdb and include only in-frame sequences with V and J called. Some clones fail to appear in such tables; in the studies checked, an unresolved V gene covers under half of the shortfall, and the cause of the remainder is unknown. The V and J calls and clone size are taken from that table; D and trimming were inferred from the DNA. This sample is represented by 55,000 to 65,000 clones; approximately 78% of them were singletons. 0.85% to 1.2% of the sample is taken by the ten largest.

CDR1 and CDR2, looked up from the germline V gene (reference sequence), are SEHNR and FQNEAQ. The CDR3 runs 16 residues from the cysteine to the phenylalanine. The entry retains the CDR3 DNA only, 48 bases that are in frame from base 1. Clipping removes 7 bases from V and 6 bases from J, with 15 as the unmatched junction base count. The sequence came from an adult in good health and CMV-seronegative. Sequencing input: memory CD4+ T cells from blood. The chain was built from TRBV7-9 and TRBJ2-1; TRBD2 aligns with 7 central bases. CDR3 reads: CASTPPRAGVVNEQFF. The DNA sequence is TGTGCCAGCACCCCTCCCAGGGCGGGAGTAGTCAATGAGCAGTTCTTC.